The 29 T cell receptor beta chains listed next were all sequenced from one sample in a study of blood T cell repertoires in COVID-19. The data were produced by immunoSEQ multiplex PCR, yet TCRdb's version contains in-frame clones alone and is incomplete. The top ten clones hold around a sixth of a sample with around 190,000 clones, around 82% of them seen once. Specimen: PBMCs or T cells enriched from blood (not recorded which). These receptors were taken from a woman between 50 and 59 years old with acute COVID-19.

V usage is TRBV20-1 and J usage is TRBJ2-3; D is perhaps TRBD2 (5 bases). Trimming stripped 3 bases from V and 4 bases from J, with 8 bases between. CDR3 size: 12 residues. Per germline, CDR1 DFQATT and CDR2 SNEGSKA (reference sequence). The CDR3 nucleotides read TGCAGTGCTAGTCGGACTCCAGATACGCAGTATTTT. It translates to CSASRTPDTQYF.

This sequence joins TRBV4-1 and TRBJ1-1, with 10 bases aligning to TRBD1. J gave up 5 bases and V 1 base, and 1 base lay outside the gene matches. Germline CDR1 and CDR2: MGHRA and YSYEKL. The length of the CDR3 is 14 residues. The CDR3 sequence: CASSQGDRGTEAFF. CDR3 bases: TGCGCCAGCAGCCAAGGGGACAGGGGAACTGAAGCTTTCTTT.

The chain recombines TRBV2 with TRBJ2-5; no firm D call. Germline V gene sequence: CDR1 SNHLY, CDR2 FYNNEI. This CDR3 spans 10 amino acids. Trimming took off 8 bases at V and 3 bases at J, with 4 bases between the two ends. The chain's CDR3 is CASSEETQYF. As DNA, the CDR3 is TGTGCCAGCTCGGAAGAGACCCAGTACTTC.

The gene calls are TRBV6-6 and TRBJ2-1; 11 nucleotides align to TRBD2. The CDR3 sequence is 16 residues long. V dropped 0 bases and J dropped 8; count of bases not matched to a gene: 6. Per germline, CDR1 MNHNY and CDR2 SVGAGI (reference sequence). The CDR3, as DNA: TGTGCCAGCAGTTACTCTAGCGGGGGGGCGTTGGATGAGCAGTTCTTC. It codes for CASSYSSGGALDEQFF.

The sample holds a few counts of this clone. The chain links TRBV7-9 to TRBJ2-1, with 9 bases lining up with TRBD1. The ends lost 3 bases at V and 8 bases at J; junction bases unmatched: 8. The CDR3 spans 15 residues. From germline, CDR1 is SEHNR and CDR2 FQNEAQ (reference sequence). CDR3 in DNA: TGTGCCAGCAGCTTTGAGACAGGGGGTCGGGATGAGCAGTTCTTC. Protein: CASSFETGGRDEQFF.

The genes are TRBV7-9 and TRBJ1-6; D call uncertain. Germline CDR1 and CDR2: SEHNR and FQNEAQ (reference sequence). The germline V and J ends were trimmed by 4 bases and 0 bases, with 7 bases remaining between them. The CDR3 runs to 15 residues. Here the CDR3 DNA reads TGTGCCAGCAGCTCCCCCAACTCCTATAATTCACCCCTCCACTTT. This translates into CASSSPNSYNSPLHF.

The rearrangement joins TRBV3-1 (or the pseudogene TRBV3-2) to TRBJ1-1, with 8 bases that match TRBD1. Trimming cost V 4 bases and J 2 bases; bases outside gene matches: 9. CDR3 length: 16 amino acids. Looked up from germline, CDR1 is LGHDT and CDR2 is YNNKEL (reference sequence). This chain's CDR3 is CASSLITGQVNTEAFF. The CDR3 DNA reads as TGTGCCAGCAGCCTCATTACGGGACAGGTCAACACTGAAGCTTTCTTT.

The rearrangement joins TRBV9 to TRBJ2-5; maybe TRBD1 (5 bases). V dropped 1 base and J dropped 1 base, with 23 bases sitting between them. CDR3 length equals 19 residues. The germline V gene has CDR1 SGDLS and CDR2 YYNGEE. CDR3 amino acids: CASSVNGLVGAAPQETQYF. CDR3 sequence (DNA): TGTGCCAGCAGCGTAAATGGGCTGGTTGGGGCGGCCCCCCAAGAGACCCAGTACTTC.

The V call is TRBV7-2, the J call TRBJ1-5, with TRBD1 as a possible D gene (5 bases). V was cut by 3 bases and J by 4 bases, with 7 bases left in between. CDR3 length: 13 residues. Looked up from germline, CDR1 is SGHTA and CDR2 is FQGNSA. The CDR3 spells CASSFQGNQPQHF. The CDR3 DNA follows: TGTGCCAGCAGCTTCCAGGGAAATCAGCCCCAGCATTTT.

DNA of the CDR3: TGTGCCAGCAGTTACTCCGAGAGCACAGATACGCAGTATTTT. It encodes CASSYSESTDTQYF. This chain uses TRBV6-5 with TRBJ2-3; unclear D gene. The CDR3 runs 14 residues. Trimming cost V 0 bases and J 0 bases, with 4 bases left between them. CDR1 is MNHEY and CDR2 is SVGAGI in the germline V gene.

The chain is built from TRBV7-3 and TRBJ2-2; tentative D call: TRBD1 (6 bases). Per germline, CDR1 SGHTA and CDR2 FQGTGA. The CDR3 spans 15 residues. V lost 4 bases and J lost 1, with 10 bases in between. This chain's CDR3 is CASSSLGQNTGELFF. CDR3 nucleotide sequence: TGTGCCAGCAGCTCATTGGGACAGAACACCGGGGAGCTGTTTTTT. Supplemented by reference TRBV7-3 and TRBJ2-2, the full variable domain reads GAGVSQTPSNKVTEKGKYVELRCDPISGHTALYWYRQSLGQGPEFLIYFQGTGAADDSGLPNDRFFAVRPEGSVSTLKIQRTERGDSAVYLCASSSLGQNTGELFFGEGSRLTVL.

J is TRBJ1-2 and V is TRBV28; 7 bases fit TRBD1. Germline CDR1 and CDR2: MDHEN and SYDVKM. The CDR3 contains 14 residues. V lost 7 bases, J lost 2 bases, and 7 bases stayed unmatched. The CDR3: CASTTDRANYGYTF. CDR3 DNA sequence: TGTGCCAGCACTACTGACAGGGCCAACTATGGCTACACCTTC.

V is TRBV12-3 or TRBV12-4 and J is TRBJ2-7, with D possibly TRBD2 on 5 matching bases. This CDR3 is 13 amino acids long. The germline V and J ends were trimmed by 3 bases and 4 bases, with 10 bases remaining between them. For the CDR3, the DNA is TGTGCCAGCAGTTTCGGGGATGATTACGAGCAGTACGTC. The encoded protein is CASSFGDDYEQYV.

The chain is built from TRBV5-1 and TRBJ1-4; 7 nucleotides line up with TRBD1. This CDR3 has 14 residues. Germline V gives CDR1 SGHRS, CDR2 YFSETQ. V shed 7 bases, J shed 4 bases, and the junction held 7 bases outside the gene matches. This CDR3 reads CASGPGDSNEKLFF. The CDR3 bases are TGCGCCAGCGGCCCCGGGGACAGTAATGAAAAACTGTTTTTT.

The table lists this clone with a few counts. The chain carries TRBV2 and TRBJ1-3, with D perhaps TRBD1 (6 bases). This CDR3 is 15 amino acids long. V was trimmed by 5 bases and J by 0 bases, leaving 11 bases between them. Germline V CDR1 and CDR2: SNHLY, FYNNEI. The CDR3 DNA follows: TGTGCCAGCAGTTTCGACAGGACCTCTGGAAACACCATATATTTT. It specifies CASSFDRTSGNTIYF.

The CDR3 is CASSHHRDRDYGYTF. CDR3 DNA: TGTGCCAGCAGCCATCACCGGGACAGGGACTATGGCTACACCTTC. The genes are TRBV3-1 (or the pseudogene TRBV3-2) and TRBJ1-2; the match to TRBD1 covers 9 bases. The CDR3 covers 15 residues. V shed 3 bases, J shed 3 bases, and the junction held 5 bases outside the gene matches. Germline CDR1 LGHDT, CDR2 YNNKEL (reference sequence).

In its sample, this clone was seen a few times. J is TRBJ1-1 and V is TRBV6-4; 8 bases fit TRBD1. This CDR3 has 13 amino acids. Germline CDR1 reads MRHNA; CDR2 reads SNTAGT. V trimming: 9 bases; J trimming: 7 bases; junction bases outside the gene matches: 10. CDR3 bases: TGTGCCAGTCGAGGACAGGGAGAGGGTGAAGCTTTCTTT. Amino acid sequence: CASRGQGEGEAFF.

This sequence joins TRBV30 and TRBJ2-1; 7 bases agree with TRBD1. Germline CDR1 GTSNPN, CDR2 SVGIG (reference sequence). The CDR3 totals 14 residues. The junction had 10 bases not matched to a gene; V was cut back by 2 bases and J by 9 bases. Written as DNA, the CDR3 is TGTGCCTGGAGTCCATCACCCAGGGGGAGTGAGCAGTTCTTC. Translating gives CAWSPSPRGSEQFF.

The chain is built from TRBV29-1 and TRBJ1-2; TRBD1 is a possible D gene (6 bases). Trimming left V 0 bases short and J 8 bases short, with 16 bases between. CDR1 is SQVTM, CDR2 ANQGSEA, per germline. This CDR3 region has 14 residues. The CDR3 protein is CSVEDRRGAHGYTF. The CDR3 nucleotides are TGCAGCGTTGAAGATCGTCGGGGGGCGCACGGCTACACCTTC.

The chain is built from TRBV7-9 and TRBJ2-1, with TRBD2 matching 13 bases. Germline CDR1 and CDR2: SEHNR and FQNEAQ (reference sequence). The CDR3 loop spans 17 amino acids. V lost 5 bases, J lost 7 bases, and 11 bases stayed unmatched. The CDR3 coding sequence is TGTGCCAGCAGCCCTAAAATGAGACTAGCGGGGGGAAATGAGCAGTTCTTC. Translation: CASSPKMRLAGGNEQFF.

The V gene is TRBV7-9, the J gene TRBJ1-2, with D uncertain. V was trimmed by 1 base and J by 6 bases, leaving 9 bases between them. This CDR3 is 13 amino acids long. Germline values: CDR1 SEHNR, CDR2 FQNEAQ (reference sequence). In nucleotides, the CDR3 is TGTGCCAGCAGCTTAGTACGAGAGAATGGCTACACCTTC. Amino acid sequence: CASSLVRENGYTF.

V is TRBV6-2 or TRBV6-3 and J is TRBJ2-3, with a possible D match to TRBD2 (6 bases). Looked up from germline, CDR1 is MNHEY and CDR2 is SVGEGT. V lost 6 bases, J lost 4 bases, and 11 bases lay in between. The CDR3 length is 13 residues. The DNA for the CDR3 is TGTGCCAGCAGCTCAACTAGCTCAGATACGCAGTATTTT. This gives the protein CASSSTSSDTQYF.

The chain is built from TRBV27 and TRBJ2-7; TRBD2 might be the D (6 bases). This CDR3 spans 16 amino acids. Per the germline V gene, CDR1 is MNHEY and CDR2 is SMNVEV (reference sequence). The ends were cut back, 5 bases at V and 1 base at J, with 18 bases in the middle. For the CDR3, the DNA is TGTGCCAGCAGTCTTACCGGGCCGGGGGTATCCTACGAGCAGTACGTC. Amino acids: CASSLTGPGVSYEQYV.

The chain is built from TRBV12-1 and TRBJ2-7; the D call of TRBD2 is as the table states it, not checked on the DNA. TRBV12-1 is marked as a pseudogene. The CDR3 is made up of 15 amino acids. The DNA of the CDR3 is TGTGCCAGCAGCCCATTCCTAGCGGGGGGCCACGAGCAGTACGTC. Protein sequence: CASSPFLAGGHEQYV.

This clone was counted between two and nine times. The chain recombines TRBV7-9 with TRBJ2-2; tentatively, D is TRBD1 (6 bases). Germline V gene sequence: CDR1 SEHNR, CDR2 FQNEAQ (reference sequence). With 2 bases removed from V and 6 bases from J, the gap between germline ends came to 10 bases. The CDR3 sequence is 14 residues long. CDR3 sequence: CASSLRSGAGELFF. As DNA, the CDR3 is TGTGCCAGCAGCTTACGGTCAGGGGCCGGGGAGCTGTTTTTT.

The chain carries TRBV27 and TRBJ1-1; TRBD1 agrees at 8 bases. The germline CDR1 and CDR2 sequences are MNHEY and SMNVEV (reference sequence). The CDR3 spans 15 residues. The V segment lost 4 bases and the J segment 4 bases; nucleotides outside the gene matches: 8. The CDR3, as DNA: TGTGCCAGCAGTTCGCAGGGGGCGCAAGGCACTGAAGCTTTCTTT. It specifies CASSSQGAQGTEAFF.

The rearrangement links TRBV7-3 to TRBJ1-5; 7 positions match TRBD1. Germline V gene data show CDR1 as SGHTA and CDR2 as FQGTGA. There are 13 residues in the CDR3. Trimming at V came to 2 bases and at J to 7 bases, leaving 2 bases not matched to a gene. The CDR3 nucleotides read TGTGCCAGCAGCTTAGGGGACAGACAGCCCCAGCATTTT. It specifies CASSLGDRQPQHF.

This clone was counted between two and nine times. The chain combines TRBV6-2 or TRBV6-3 with TRBJ1-2; a possible D gene is TRBD1 (5 bases). This CDR3 spans 13 amino acids. Trimming took off 6 bases at V and 4 bases at J, with 12 bases between the two ends. CDR1 is MNHEY, CDR2 SVGEGT, per germline. CDR3 sequence reads: CASSLTDFYGYTF. The DNA for the CDR3 is TGTGCCAGCAGCCTGACAGACTTCTATGGCTACACCTTC.

The rearrangement uses TRBV4-3 and TRBJ1-2, with no clear D. Germline V gene data show CDR1 as LGHNA and CDR2 as YSLEER. V was cut by 0 bases and J by 4 bases, with 12 bases left in between. This CDR3 contains 15 residues. In nucleotides, the CDR3 is TGCGCCAGCAGCCAAGAACAGCAGATCAGCTATGGCTACACCTTC. As protein: CASSQEQQISYGYTF.